One sample yielded the 9 T cell receptor beta chains listed below, sequenced in a study of blood T cell repertoires in COVID-19. The table came from immunoSEQ multiplex PCR; TCRdb's copy has only in-frame clones and leaves some out. The sample shows under 500,000 clones, roughly nine tenths of them seen only once. The sequenced sample was PBMCs or T cells enriched from blood (not recorded which). The receptors come from a man younger than 40 who had recovered from COVID-19.

The chain uses TRBV18 and TRBJ2-1; 7 nucleotides match TRBD1. J was trimmed by 4 bases and V by 3 bases; bases with no gene match: 6. The CDR3 has 15 amino acids. CDR1 KGHSH and CDR2 LQKENI come from the germline V gene. CDR3 region: CASSPGQDSYNEQFF. The CDR3 coding sequence is TGTGCCAGCTCACCCGGACAGGACTCGTACAATGAGCAGTTCTTC. Complete variable domain (other parts from reference TRBV18 and TRBJ2-1): NAGVMQNPRHLVRRRGQEARLRCSPMKGHSHVYWYRQLPEEGLKFMVYLQKENIIDESGMPKERFSAEFPKEGPSILRIQQVVRGDSAAYFCASSPGQDSYNEQFFGPGTRLTVL.

The V gene is TRBV7-6, the J gene TRBJ2-1; D gene unclear. CDR3 size: 14 residues. Germline V gives CDR1 SGHVS, CDR2 FNYEAQ. The V end lost 2 bases, the J end lost 2 bases, and 7 bases lay between the germline ends. This chain's CDR3 is CASSLNTAYNEQFF. The CDR3 bases are TGTGCCAGCAGCTTAAATACAGCCTACAATGAGCAGTTCTTC.

This clone was seen only once. The chain links TRBV9 to TRBJ2-7; 9 bases line up with TRBD1. The CDR3 is 16 residues long. The V gene's germline CDR1 is SGDLS and CDR2 YYNGEE. The V gene end was trimmed by 4 bases and the J gene end by 4 bases; junction bases not matched to a gene: 12. DNA for the CDR3: TGTGCCAGCAGCTCAGAACCGGGACAGGGAGCTTACGAGCAGTACTTC. Protein sequence: CASSSEPGQGAYEQYF.

This chain connects TRBV4-1 to TRBJ1-4, with 10 bases matching TRBD1. Germline loops: CDR1 MGHRA, CDR2 YSYEKL. Trimming took 3 bases from V and 8 from J; bases not matched to a gene: 6. The CDR3 has 15 amino acids. The CDR3 DNA follows: TGCGCCAGCAGCCACCCGGGACAGGGGAAGGAAAAACTGTTTTTT. Its protein is CASSHPGQGKEKLFF.

In this sample, this clone turned up a few times. This rearrangement joins TRBV7-9 to TRBJ2-7, with a possible D match to TRBD1 (7 bases). Germline values: CDR1 SEHNR, CDR2 FQNEAQ (reference sequence). The CDR3 runs to 13 residues. V gave up 5 bases and J gave up 6 bases, with 14 bases separating them. The CDR3 nucleotides are TGTGCCAGCAGCGCAAGACAGGGAGGCGAGCAGTACTTC. It yields the protein CASSARQGGEQYF. Filled out from reference TRBV7-9 and TRBJ2-7, the complete variable domain reads DTGVSQNPRHKITKRGQNVTFRCDPISEHNRLYWYRQTLGQGPEFLTYFQNEAQLEKSRLLSDRFSAERPKGSFSTLEIQRTEQGDSAMYLCASSARQGGEQYFGPGTRLTVT.

The gene calls are TRBV29-1 and TRBJ2-1; 12 positions match TRBD2. CDR1 and CDR2 from the germline V gene are SQVTM and ANQGSEA. The CDR3 runs 16 residues. V lost 8 bases, J lost 6 bases, and 14 bases stayed unmatched. The CDR3 coding sequence is TGCAGCTGGCGAGGTCATCCTAGCGGGAGGGCCAATGAGCAGTTCTTC. This encodes CSWRGHPSGRANEQFF.

This clone has just a few counts. The J gene is TRBJ1-6, the V gene TRBV6-6, with TRBD1 matching 9 bases. This CDR3 is built from 15 residues. J gave up 9 bases and V 6 bases, and 9 bases lay outside the gene matches. Germline V lookup: CDR1 MNHNY, CDR2 SVGAGI (reference sequence). CDR3 bases: TGTGCCAGCAGGCCTACAGGGGGCGTAAGTTCACCCCTCCACTTT. It translates to CASRPTGGVSSPLHF.

This chain links TRBV7-2 with TRBJ2-2, with 8 bases matching TRBD2. Germline CDR1 is SGHTA and CDR2 is FQGNSA. The CDR3 has 17 amino acids. V trimming: 2 bases; J trimming: 3 bases; junction bases outside the gene matches: 8. The CDR3 region is CASSLSSGSRYTGELFF. The CDR3 DNA reads TGTGCCAGCAGCTTATCCAGCGGGAGTAGGTACACCGGGGAGCTGTTTTTT.

This clone was picked up one time. The chain recombines TRBV30 with TRBJ2-7; TRBD1 might be the D (5 bases). This CDR3 is built from 13 residues. Germline lookup yields CDR1 GTSNPN and CDR2 SVGIG (reference sequence). The V end lost 5 bases, the J end lost 3 bases, and 14 bases lay between the germline ends. The CDR3 loop is CAWGRQYLYEQYF. For the CDR3, the DNA is TGTGCCTGGGGCAGACAGTACCTCTACGAGCAGTACTTC.